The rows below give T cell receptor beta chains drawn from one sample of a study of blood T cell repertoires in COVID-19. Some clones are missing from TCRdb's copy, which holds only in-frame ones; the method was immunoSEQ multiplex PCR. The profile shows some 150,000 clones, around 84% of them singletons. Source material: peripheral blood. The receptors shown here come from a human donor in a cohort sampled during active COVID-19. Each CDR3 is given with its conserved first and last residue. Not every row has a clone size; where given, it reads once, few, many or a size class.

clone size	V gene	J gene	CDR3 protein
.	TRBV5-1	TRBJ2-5	CASSSGQTQETQYF
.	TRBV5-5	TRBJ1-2	CASSSGQGMDYGYTF
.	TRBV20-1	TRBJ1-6	CSASRDYSPLHF
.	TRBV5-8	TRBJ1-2	CASSTPPDRMKPPGYTF
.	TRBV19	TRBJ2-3	CASSIAPSAGASTDTQYF
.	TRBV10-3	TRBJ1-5	CAIKGQGSNQPQHF
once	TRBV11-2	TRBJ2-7	CASSFSGQGLSEQYF
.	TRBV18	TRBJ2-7	CASSAGQTYEQYF
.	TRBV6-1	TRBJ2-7	CASSERGGVSYEQYF
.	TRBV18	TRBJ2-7	CASSGGQGREQYF
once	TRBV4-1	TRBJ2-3	CASSLGTGASTDTQYF
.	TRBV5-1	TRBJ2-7	CASSFNPDRAGEQYF
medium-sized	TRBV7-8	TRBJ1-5	CASSFEPLGAGSNQPQHF
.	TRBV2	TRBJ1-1	CASLINDRRTEAFF
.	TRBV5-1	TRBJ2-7	CASSLDPSGGIYEQYF
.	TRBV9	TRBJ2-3	CASSVGPDTQYF
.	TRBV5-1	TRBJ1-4	CASSFFDSRSNEKLFF
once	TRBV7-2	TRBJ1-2	CASSERDLRGYTF
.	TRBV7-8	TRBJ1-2	CASSPAQGAVGGYTF
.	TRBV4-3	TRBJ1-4	CASSLLAGQGDEKLFF
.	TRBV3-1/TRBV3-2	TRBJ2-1	CASEVTGLTYNEQFF
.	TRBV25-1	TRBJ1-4	CASRDTGATNEKLFF
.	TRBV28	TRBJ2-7	CASSSPGQGYYEQYF
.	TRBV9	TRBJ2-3	CASSVVAGQPGDTQYF
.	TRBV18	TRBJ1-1	CASSPPLGGTTEAFF
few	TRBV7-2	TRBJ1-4	CASSSGQTTNEKLFF
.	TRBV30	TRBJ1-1	CAWSGGGGLNTEAFF
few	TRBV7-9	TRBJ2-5	CASSLISGGYQETQYF
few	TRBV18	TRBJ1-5	CASSPKGDRAGNQPQHF
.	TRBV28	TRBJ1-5	CASIITGGSQPQHF
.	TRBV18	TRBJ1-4	CASSLGLGNEKLFF
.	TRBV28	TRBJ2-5	CASSSGHLQETQYF
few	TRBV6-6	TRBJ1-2	CASNDREFAGYTF
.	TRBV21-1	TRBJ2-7	CASSKVQGDYEQYF
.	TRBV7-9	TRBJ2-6	CASSPLTGSFSGGANVLTF
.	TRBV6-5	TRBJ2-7	CASSRQGGLGEQYF
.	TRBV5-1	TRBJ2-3	CASSGAAVTDTQYF
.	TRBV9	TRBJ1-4	CASSPRTAKATNEKLFF
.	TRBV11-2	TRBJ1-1	CASSRTENTEAFF
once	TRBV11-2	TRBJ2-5	CASQRGETQYF
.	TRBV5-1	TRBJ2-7	CASSASGYEQYF
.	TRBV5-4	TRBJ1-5	CASSLLPGSNQPQHF
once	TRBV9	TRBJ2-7	CASSVGQYYEQYF
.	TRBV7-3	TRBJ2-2	CASSLTSGGNTGELFF
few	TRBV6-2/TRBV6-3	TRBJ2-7	CASSPLWGTGGKEQYF
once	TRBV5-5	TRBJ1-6	CASSLGAGLGSPLHF
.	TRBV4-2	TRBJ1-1	CASSPGDTYTEAFF
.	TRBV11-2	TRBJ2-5	CASSHPAGTQYF
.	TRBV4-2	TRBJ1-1	CASSQGPTGMNTEAFF
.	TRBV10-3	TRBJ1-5	CATGREAIQPQHF
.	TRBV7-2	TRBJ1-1	CASSLGGTGNTEAFF
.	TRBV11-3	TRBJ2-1	CASSAGLYNEQFF
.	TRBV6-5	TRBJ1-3	CASTMTANSGNTIYF
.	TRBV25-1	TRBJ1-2	CASSESGQGASYGYTF
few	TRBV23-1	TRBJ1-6	CASSLPGQDDLSPLHF